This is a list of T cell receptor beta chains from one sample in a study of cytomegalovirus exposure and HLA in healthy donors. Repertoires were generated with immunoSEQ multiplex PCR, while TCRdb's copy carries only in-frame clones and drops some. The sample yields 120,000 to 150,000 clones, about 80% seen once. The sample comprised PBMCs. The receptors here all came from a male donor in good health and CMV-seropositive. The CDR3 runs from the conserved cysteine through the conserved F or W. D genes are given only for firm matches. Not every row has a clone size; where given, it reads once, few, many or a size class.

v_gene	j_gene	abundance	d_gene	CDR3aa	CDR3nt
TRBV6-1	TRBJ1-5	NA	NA	CASRQDVQPQHF	TGTGCCAGCCGACAGGATGTTCAGCCCCAGCATTTT
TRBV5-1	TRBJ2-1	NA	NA	CASSRTGSPDEQFF	TGCGCCAGCAGCCGTACAGGGAGCCCCGATGAGCAGTTCTTC
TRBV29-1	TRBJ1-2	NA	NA	CSVGGSYGYTF	TGCAGCGTTGGAGGCAGTTATGGCTACACCTTC
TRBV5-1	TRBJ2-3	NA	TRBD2	CASSLGPLAGVDTQYF	TGCGCCAGCAGCTTGGGGCCCCTAGCGGGGGTGGATACGCAGTATTTT
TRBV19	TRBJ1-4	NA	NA	CASGRQNLNEKLFF	TGTGCCAGTGGCAGACAGAATCTTAATGAAAAACTGTTTTTT
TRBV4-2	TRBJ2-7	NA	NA	CASSPFATVESSYEQYF	TGTGCCAGCAGCCCTTTTGCGACAGTTGAAAGCTCCTACGAGCAGTACTTC
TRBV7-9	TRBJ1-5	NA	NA	CASSLGTVSNQPQHF	TGTGCCAGCAGCTTAGGCACAGTTAGCAATCAGCCCCAGCATTTT
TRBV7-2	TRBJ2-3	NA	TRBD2	CASSLVRASGGTDTQYF	TGTGCCAGCAGCTTAGTAAGGGCTAGCGGGGGCACAGATACGCAGTATTTT
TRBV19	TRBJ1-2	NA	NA	CASSPDSVSYGYTF	TGTGCCAGTAGTCCGGACAGTGTCTCTTATGGCTACACCTTC
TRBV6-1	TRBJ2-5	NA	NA	CASSLADKETQYF	TGTGCCAGCAGCTTAGCGGATAAAGAGACCCAGTACTTC
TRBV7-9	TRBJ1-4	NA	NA	CASSLWAAVGEKLFF	TGTGCCAGCAGCTTATGGGCAGCGGTTGGTGAAAAACTGTTTTTT
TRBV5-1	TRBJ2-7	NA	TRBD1	CASSRDRQFYEQYF	TGCGCCAGCTCCCGGGACAGGCAATTCTACGAGCAGTACTTC
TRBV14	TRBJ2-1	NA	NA	CASSQARVRGWGGPYNEQFF	TGTGCCAGCAGCCAAGCCCGGGTGAGGGGCTGGGGAGGCCCATACAATGAGCAGTTCTTC
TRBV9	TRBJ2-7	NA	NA	CASSALDSPSYEQYF	TGTGCCAGCAGCGCGCTGGACAGCCCGTCCTACGAGCAGTACTTC
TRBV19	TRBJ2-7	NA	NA	CASSINSVSYEQYF	TGTGCCAGTAGTATAAACAGTGTCTCCTACGAGCAGTACTTC
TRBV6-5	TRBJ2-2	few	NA	CASRPQGNGELFF	TGTGCCAGCAGGCCTCAGGGTAACGGGGAGCTGTTTTTT
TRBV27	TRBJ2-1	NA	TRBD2	CATRRAGSYNEQFF	TGTGCTACCCGCCGAGCGGGGTCCTACAATGAGCAGTTCTTC
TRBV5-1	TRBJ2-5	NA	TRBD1	CASSVDRAETQYF	TGCGCCAGCAGCGTGGACAGGGCGGAGACCCAGTACTTC
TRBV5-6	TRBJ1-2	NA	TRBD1	CASSRDSLYYGYTF	TGTGCCAGCAGTAGGGACAGTCTTTACTATGGCTACACCTTC
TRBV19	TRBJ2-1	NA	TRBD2	CASSIVPSGTYNEQFF	TGTGCCAGTAGTATAGTCCCTAGCGGGACCTACAATGAGCAGTTCTTC
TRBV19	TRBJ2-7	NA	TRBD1	CASTKYPRGQGSEQYF	TGTGCCAGTACCAAATATCCCCGGGGACAGGGGTCAGAGCAGTACTTC
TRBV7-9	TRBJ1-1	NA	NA	CASSLWADTEAFF	TGTGCCAGCAGCTTATGGGCAGACACTGAAGCTTTCTTT
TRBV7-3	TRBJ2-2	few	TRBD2	CASGQASGTEELFF	TGTGCCAGCGGTCAGGCTAGCGGGACCGAGGAGCTGTTTTTT
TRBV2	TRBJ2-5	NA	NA	CAIKGAQETQYF	TGTGCCATAAAAGGGGCCCAAGAGACCCAGTACTTC
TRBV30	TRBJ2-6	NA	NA	CACQRGSGANVLTF	TGTGCCTGCCAAAGGGGGTCAGGGGCCAACGTCCTGACTTTC
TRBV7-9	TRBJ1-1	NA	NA	CASSLGSSLRKAFF	TGTGCCAGCAGCTTAGGTTCGTCGTTGCGGAAAGCTTTCTTT
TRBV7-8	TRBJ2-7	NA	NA	CASSFWQGGYEQYF	TGTGCCAGCAGCTTCTGGCAGGGGGGATACGAGCAGTACTTC
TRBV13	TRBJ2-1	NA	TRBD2	CASSASERGSSYNEQFF	TGTGCCAGCAGCGCCTCCGAGCGGGGGAGCTCCTACAATGAGCAGTTCTTC
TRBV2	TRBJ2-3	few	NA	CASSAAALSTDTQYF	TGTGCCAGCAGTGCGGCGGCGCTAAGCACAGATACGCAGTATTTT
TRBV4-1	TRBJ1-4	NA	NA	CASCNVGLNEKLFF	TGCGCCAGCTGTAACGTGGGGCTAAATGAAAAACTGTTTTTT
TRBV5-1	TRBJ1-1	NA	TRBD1	CASSSRQGNTEAFF	TGCGCCAGCAGCTCCCGACAGGGAAACACTGAAGCTTTCTTT
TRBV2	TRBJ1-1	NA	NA	CASSEGPQVRLNTEAFF	TGTGCCAGCAGTGAAGGCCCCCAGGTCCGTCTGAACACTGAAGCTTTCTTT
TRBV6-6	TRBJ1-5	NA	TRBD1	CASRQGAGNQPQHF	TGTGCCAGCAGACAGGGGGCAGGCAATCAGCCCCAGCATTTT
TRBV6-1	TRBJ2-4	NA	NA	CASSEFYEADIQYF	TGTGCCAGCAGTGAATTTTACGAGGCGGACATTCAGTACTTC
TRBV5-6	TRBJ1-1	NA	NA	CASNFLRGTEAFF	TGTGCCAGCAATTTTTTACGGGGCACTGAAGCTTTCTTT
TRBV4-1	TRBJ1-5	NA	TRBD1	CASSRGTGGNQPQHF	TGCGCCAGCAGCCGAGGGACAGGGGGCAATCAGCCCCAGCATTTT
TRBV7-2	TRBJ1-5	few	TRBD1	CASSSQGNQPQHF	TGTGCCAGCAGCTCACAGGGGAATCAGCCCCAGCATTTT
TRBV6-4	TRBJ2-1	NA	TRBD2	CASSLIIAGGRNEQFF	TGTGCCAGCAGTCTAATAATAGCGGGAGGGCGGAATGAGCAGTTCTTC
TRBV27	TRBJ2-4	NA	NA	CASSPLGISVGSKNIQYF	TGTGCCAGCAGCCCCCTGGGTATTTCAGTGGGCTCCAAAAACATTCAGTACTTC
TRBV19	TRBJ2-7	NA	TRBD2	CASSAVTSGALCF	TGTGCCAGTAGTGCCGTGACTAGCGGAGCCCTTTGCTTC
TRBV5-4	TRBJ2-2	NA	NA	CASSPFSGGTGELFF	TGTGCCAGCAGCCCATTCAGTGGGGGGACCGGGGAGCTGTTTTTT
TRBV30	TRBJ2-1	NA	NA	CAWRKLEFYNEQFF	TGTGCCTGGAGAAAATTGGAGTTCTACAATGAGCAGTTCTTC
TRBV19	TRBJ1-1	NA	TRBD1	CASSLDRDTEAFF	TGTGCCAGTAGTTTAGACAGGGACACTGAAGCTTTCTTT
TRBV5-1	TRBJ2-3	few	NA	CASSLLVGGVADTQYF	TGCGCCAGCAGCTTACTTGTGGGCGGGGTGGCAGATACGCAGTATTTT
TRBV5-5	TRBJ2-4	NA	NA	CASSFPRVAKNIQYF	TGTGCCAGCAGCTTTCCCCGGGTAGCCAAAAACATTCAGTACTTC
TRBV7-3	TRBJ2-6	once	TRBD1	CASSPKQGINSGANVLTF	TGTGCCAGCAGTCCGAAACAGGGGATTAACTCTGGGGCCAACGTCCTGACTTTC
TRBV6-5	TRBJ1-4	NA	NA	CASGDATTNEKLFF	TGTGCCAGCGGAGACGCAACAACTAATGAAAAACTGTTTTTT
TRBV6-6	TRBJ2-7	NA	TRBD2	CASSPKRAGAYEQYF	TGTGCCAGCAGTCCCAAGCGGGCGGGGGCCTACGAGCAGTACTTC
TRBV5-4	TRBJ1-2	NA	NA	CASSSEAGYGYTF	TGTGCCAGCAGCTCAGAGGCCGGCTATGGCTACACCTTC
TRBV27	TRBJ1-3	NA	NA	CASGFGPGNTIYF	TGTGCCAGCGGGTTTGGGCCAGGAAACACCATATATTTT
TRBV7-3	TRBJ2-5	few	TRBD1	CASSLSTGGQTQYF	TGTGCCAGCAGCCTCTCGACAGGGGGGCAGACCCAGTACTTC
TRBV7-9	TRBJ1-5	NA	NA	CSSSLYGNQPQHF	TGTTCCAGCAGCTTATACGGTAATCAGCCCCAGCATTTT